This T cell receptor (beta chain) emerged from a study of blood T cell repertoires in COVID-19. Trimming removed 6 bases from V and 4 bases from J; junction bases left unmatched: 6. CDR1 and CDR2 from the germline V gene are LNHDA and SQIVND (reference sequence). The CDR3 spans 14 residues. This clone was seen more than once but under ten times. This table comes from immunoSEQ multiplex PCR, and its TCRdb copy is limited to in-frame clones, with some not included. The data hold 220,000 or so clones, with 88% observed a single time. What was sequenced was PBMCs or T cells enriched from blood (not recorded which). The receptor was derived from a woman in her 50s with acute COVID-19. The chain has TRBV19 and TRBJ2-3, with 8 positions matching TRBD2. The CDR3 region has the DNA TGTGCCAGTAGGAGGGCGGGAGGCTCAGATACGCAGTATTTT. It specifies CASRRAGGSDTQYF. Using reference TRBV19 and TRBJ2-3 for the parts outside the CDR3, the full variable domain is DGGITQSPKYLFRKEGQNVTLSCEQNLNHDAMYWYRQDPGQGLRLIYYSQIVNDFQKGDIAEGYSVSREKKESFPLTVTSAQKNPTAFYLCASRRAGGSDTQYFGPGTRLTVL.